This passage covers 31 T cell receptor beta chains from one sample sequenced in a study of regulatory T cells in long-lasting Graves disease. Arm-PCR of CDR3 regions and iRepertoire HTBI primers were the basis on which TCR beta libraries were built. TCRdb re-analysed the multiplex PCR reads in MiXCR, keeping a single row per CDR3 protein. Among approximately 540,000 distinct CDR3 sequences listed, 12% were seen once. Noted time point: newly diagnosed GD, antithyroid drugs for less than 3 months. From RNA extracted from PBMCs, the TCR library was made. This sample was shared with a second study, whose subject was T cells in Graves' hyperthyroidism and ophthalmopathy.

This specimen consisted of peripheral blood mononuclear cells (PBMCs), obtained at new diagnosis, from a patient treated with antithyroid drugs. These receptor sequences come from a woman aged 25 to 45 with Graves disease.

In this sample, this clonotype turned up a few times. A much larger clone is a single base away; this may be a read error. The chain combines TRBV28 with TRBJ1-5; 7 bases fit TRBD1. The CDR3 consists of 18 residues. The trim removed 6 bases at V and 5 bases at J, leaving 19 bases unmatched. Looked up from germline, CDR1 is MDHEN and CDR2 is SYDVKM. The CDR3 DNA sequence: TGTGCCAGCAGCCCCATATTCTTAACAGGGGAGGACGATCAGCCCCAGCATTTT. It specifies CASSPIFLTGEDDQPQHF.

This chain links TRBV12-3 or TRBV12-4 with TRBJ2-3; TRBD1 matches 8 bases. Germline trimming cut 3 bases from V and 5 bases from J; bases unmatched to any gene: 7. This CDR3 spans 15 amino acids. The CDR3 reads CASSFGTGFRDTQYF. The CDR3 bases are TGTGCCAGCAGTTTTGGGACAGGATTTAGAGATACGCAGTATTTT.

V usage is TRBV5-1 and J usage is TRBJ2-3; 7 bases line up with TRBD2. CDR1 and CDR2 (germline): SGHRS, YFSETQ. Trimming cost V 5 bases and J 3 bases; bases outside gene matches: 9. The CDR3 sequence is 15 residues long. DNA of the CDR3: TGCGCCAGCAGTTTTCGCGGGAGTGGGACAGATACGCAGTATTTT. This encodes CASSFRGSGTDTQYF.

This clonotype was seen more than once but under ten times. A much bigger clone sits one base away, suggesting this may be a read error. This chain joins TRBV7-2 and TRBJ2-1, with 7 bases identical to TRBD1. In germline, CDR1 is SGHTA, CDR2 FQGNSA. The length of the CDR3 is 15 residues. CDR3 loop: CANSLTGMAVGEQFF. The CDR3 nucleotides are TGTGCCAACAGCCTGACAGGGATGGCCGTGGGTGAGCAGTTCTTC.

This clonotype was seen many times. The gene calls are TRBV14 and TRBJ2-1; D may correspond to TRBD1 or TRBD2 (5 bases each). V was trimmed by 1 base and J by 0 bases, leaving 13 bases between them. CDR1 and CDR2 (germline): SGHDN, FVKESK. The CDR3 consists of 17 residues. This CDR3 is CASSQGLSGGSYNEQFF. In DNA form, the CDR3 reads TGTGCCAGCAGCCAAGGCCTTAGTGGGGGCTCCTACAATGAGCAGTTCTTC.

This clonotype was seen at least ten times. The rearrangement joins TRBV3-1 to TRBJ2-1; 8 nucleotides line up with TRBD1. Trimming cost V 3 bases and J 4 bases; bases outside gene matches: 8. CDR3 size: 16 residues. Germline V gene lookup returns CDR1 LGHDT and CDR2 YNNKEL (reference sequence). This CDR3 is CASSQGGGTGYNEQFF. In DNA form, the CDR3 reads TGTGCCAGCAGCCAGGGTGGCGGGACAGGATACAATGAGCAGTTCTTC.

A few counts support this clonotype. A far bigger clonotype differs at one base, so this is likely a read error. The chain recombines TRBV6-2 or TRBV6-3 with TRBJ2-5; D call uncertain. The CDR3 covers 10 residues. Germline values: CDR1 MNHEY, CDR2 SVGEGT. The V end was cut by 7 bases, the J end by 1 base, with 1 base between. CDR3 in amino acids: CASTQETQYF. CDR3 nucleotides: TGTGCCAGCACCCAAGAGACCCAGTACTTC.

The J gene is TRBJ2-4, the V gene TRBV12-3 or TRBV12-4; D call uncertain. The DNA matches TRBJ2-5 better at its end, which makes the J call doubtful. CDR3 length: 12 residues. CDR3: CASSENLETQYF. The CDR3 region has the DNA TGTGCCAGCAGTGAGAACCTTGAGACCCAGTACTTC.

This clonotype was seen many times. J is TRBJ2-1 and V is TRBV28, with 8 bases matching TRBD1. The CDR3 covers 15 residues. Trimming cost V 3 bases and J 6 bases; bases outside gene matches: 7. The germline V gene has CDR1 MDHEN and CDR2 SYDVKM. The CDR3 region is CASSFLGTGVNEQFF. The CDR3 bases are TGTGCCAGCAGTTTTCTCGGGACAGGCGTCAATGAGCAGTTCTTC.

This clonotype was observed many times. The V and J genes are TRBV20-1 and TRBJ2-7; TRBD2 agrees at 13 bases. This CDR3 comprises 16 residues. Unmatched junction bases numbered 8, after V lost 5 bases and J lost 1 base. CDR1 and CDR2 (germline): DFQATT, SNEGSKA (reference sequence). The CDR3 here is CSAPTSGRRLSYEQYF. The CDR3 DNA reads as TGCAGTGCTCCGACTAGCGGGAGGCGACTTTCCTACGAGCAGTACTTC.

This clonotype was observed at least ten times. V is TRBV27 and J is TRBJ1-2; D call uncertain. This CDR3 contains 15 residues. Trimming cost V 2 bases and J 4 bases, with 14 bases left between them. Per the germline V gene, CDR1 is MNHEY and CDR2 is SMNVEV (reference sequence). The CDR3 reads CASSLIGSDPYGYTF. CDR3 sequence (DNA): TGTGCCAGCAGTTTAATTGGGTCCGATCCCTATGGCTACACCTTC.

This clonotype was seen a few times. The CDR3 does not close with the conserved phenylalanine or tryptophan, likely indicating a read error. This chain joins TRBV6-1 and TRBJ2-1; either TRBD1 or TRBD2 may fit D (5 bases each). Germline-derived CDR1 and CDR2 are MNHNS and SASEGT. The CDR3 covers 15 residues. V was trimmed by 6 bases and J by 5 bases, leaving 17 bases between them. The CDR3 loop reads CASSGTQILDNEQFL. In nucleotides, the CDR3 is TGTGCCAGCAGCGGGACCCAAATCCTTGACAATGAGCAGTTCCTC.

V is TRBV5-1 and J is TRBJ2-6; D gene ambiguous. The CDR3 sequence is 16 residues long. Between the trimmed V and J ends, which lost 4 bases and 1 base, there was a span of 12 bases. Per germline, CDR1 SGHRS and CDR2 YFSETQ. This CDR3 is CASSPGASSGANVLTF. DNA of the CDR3: TGCGCCAGCAGCCCTGGAGCATCATCTGGGGCCAACGTCCTGACTTTC.

There are many counts of this clonotype. CDR3 residues: CAISEGDYGYTF. CDR3 sequence (DNA): TGTGCCATCAGTGAGGGAGACTATGGCTACACCTTC. The rearrangement joins TRBV10-3 to TRBJ1-2; no reliable D call. Germline V gene sequence: CDR1 ENHRY, CDR2 SYGVKD. The CDR3 contains 12 residues. The V gene lost 2 bases and the J gene lost 3 bases, with 4 bases spanning the gap.

Many counts were recorded for this clonotype. CDR3 sequence (DNA): TGTGCCAGCAGCTTGGACAGCGGGAGGGTTGGTGAGCAGTACTTC. Translated: CASSLDSGRVGEQYF. V usage is TRBV5-4 and J usage is TRBJ2-7; 10 nucleotides match TRBD2. The CDR3 length is 15 residues. Losses at the gene ends were 0 bases for V and 7 bases for J; bases not matched to a gene: 7. CDR1 and CDR2 (germline): SGHNT, YYREEE (reference sequence). Filled out from reference TRBV5-4 and TRBJ2-7, the complete variable domain reads ETGVTQSPTHLIKTRGQQVTLRCSSQSGHNTVSWYQQALGQGPQFIFQYYREEENGRGNFPPRFSGLQFPNYSSELNVNALELDDSALYLCASSLDSGRVGEQYFGPGTRLTVT.

This clonotype was found many times. DNA of the CDR3: TGCAGTGCCCGGACCCTCACCGATACGCAGTATTTT. It codes for CSARTLTDTQYF. This rearrangement joins TRBV20-1 to TRBJ2-3; no definite D call. V lost 6 bases, J lost 6 bases, and 13 bases lay in between. The CDR3 contains 12 residues. Germline loops: CDR1 DFQATT, CDR2 SNEGSKA (reference sequence).

This clonotype was counted ten times or more. The chain couples TRBV29-1 to TRBJ1-1, with 9 positions matching TRBD1. Germline CDR1 SQVTM, CDR2 ANQGSEA. The CDR3 runs to 13 residues. Trimming at V came to 1 base and at J to 6 bases, leaving 3 bases not matched to a gene. CDR3 in amino acids: CSVEGTGVSEAFF. DNA for the CDR3: TGCAGCGTTGAAGGGACAGGGGTCTCTGAAGCTTTCTTT.

As regards this clonotype: A read error is likely here: a far larger clone is one base away. The V gene is TRBV11-1, the J gene TRBJ2-7; 11 bases agree with TRBD2. The trim removed 5 bases at V and 7 bases at J, leaving 10 bases unmatched. CDR1 is SGHAT and CDR2 is FQDESV in the germline V gene (reference sequence). This CDR3 spans 15 amino acids. The CDR3: CASSPGLAEGGEQYF. CDR3 bases: TGTGCCAGCAGCCCGGGACTAGCGGAGGGGGGTGAGCAGTACTTC.

This chain links TRBV3-1 with TRBJ2-4, with D unresolved. The ends were cut back, 4 bases at V and 4 bases at J, with 8 bases in the middle. The CDR3 extends over 13 amino acids. Germline-derived CDR1 and CDR2 are LGHDT and YNNKEL (reference sequence). Here the CDR3 reads CASSRGGKNIQYF. CDR3 nucleotides: TGTGCCAGCAGCCGAGGTGGAAAAAACATTCAGTACTTC.

The rearrangement joins TRBV14 to TRBJ2-5; perhaps D is TRBD1 or TRBD2 (5 bases each). Germline V lookup: CDR1 SGHDN, CDR2 FVKESK. V lost 6 bases and J lost 4, with 18 bases in between. There are 15 residues in the CDR3. The CDR3 DNA reads TGTGCCAGCAGTCCCTCTCGGCAGGGAGTAGAGACCCAGTACTTC. This sequence encodes CASSPSRQGVETQYF.

The V gene is TRBV11-2, the J gene TRBJ2-4, with unresolved D. Germline V lookup: CDR1 SGHAT, CDR2 FQNNGV. Trimming took off 7 bases at V and 3 bases at J, with 37 bases between the two ends. The CDR3 has 22 amino acids. CDR3 sequence: CASICSTSGEQAEWWGKNIQYF. As DNA, the CDR3 is TGTGCCAGCATTTGTTCTACATCCGGTGAGCAGGCAGAGTGGTGGGGCAAAAACATTCAGTACTTC.

This clonotype has a single count. At one end, the junction sequence differs from germline, possibly due to a read error. V is TRBV20-1 and J is TRBJ1-6, with D maybe TRBD1 (6 bases). The germline V gene encodes CDR1 DFQATT and CDR2 SNEGSKA (reference sequence). The CDR3 contains 14 residues. This CDR3 reads CSARTDRLNSPLHF. The CDR3 DNA sequence: TGTAGTGCCCGGACAGACCGCCTCAATTCACCCCTCCACTTT.

The CDR3 nucleotides are TGTGCCAGTAGATCCCCCCCCGGGACAGTGAACACTGAAGCTTTCTTT. Amino acid sequence: CASRSPPGTVNTEAFF. The V call is TRBV19, the J call TRBJ1-1, with 7 bases aligning to TRBD1. With V trimmed by 6 bases and J by 0 bases, 10 bases remained unmatched. This CDR3 has 16 amino acids. The germline V gene encodes CDR1 LNHDA and CDR2 SQIVND (reference sequence).

V and J are TRBV6-9 and TRBJ1-2; D remains ambiguous. Looked up from germline, CDR1 is MNHGY and CDR2 is SVAAGI. The CDR3 runs 16 residues. Trimming took 3 bases from V and 0 from J, leaving 14 bases between them. Written as DNA, the CDR3 is TGTGCCAGCAGTTACTCGAATAGGAGGACTAACTATGGCTACACCTTC. Its translation is CASSYSNRRTNYGYTF.

With respect to this clonotype: This clone may be a read error of a much larger clone one base away. The chain uses TRBV2 and TRBJ1-2; D gene ambiguous. Germline V gene lookup returns CDR1 SNHLY and CDR2 FYNNEI. The CDR3 has 16 residues. The CDR3 DNA follows: TGTGCCGGCAGTGAATTGGTCTGGACGAGGGACTATGGCTACACCTTC. Amino acids: CAGSELVWTRDYGYTF.

This chain joins TRBV28 and TRBJ1-5; D not resolved. The CDR3 is 13 amino acids. V was trimmed by 1 base and J by 7 bases, leaving 8 bases between them. Germline CDR1 MDHEN, CDR2 SYDVKM. The CDR3 DNA reads TGTGCCAGCAGTTTATCCGTACAACAGCCCCAGCATTTT. Residues: CASSLSVQQPQHF.

This clonotype occurred a few times. A much larger clone is a single base away; this may be a read error. V and J are TRBV28 and TRBJ1-5, with 8 bases aligning to TRBD1. Germline CDR1 MDHEN, CDR2 SYDVKM. V was pared by 5 bases and J by 5 bases, with 17 bases of the junction left unmatched. This CDR3 has 18 amino acids. The CDR3 DNA reads as TGTGCCAGCAGTCCCACACTCGGGGGCAGGGGGCCAGATCAGCCCCAGCATTTT. Protein sequence: CASSPTLGGRGPDQPQHF.

This clonotype has a count of ten or more. The J gene is TRBJ2-7, the V gene TRBV6-5; D is possibly TRBD1 (5 bases). There are 16 residues in the CDR3. With 0 bases removed from V and 0 bases from J, the gap between germline ends came to 12 bases. Germline CDR1 reads MNHEY; CDR2 reads SVGAGI. The CDR3 nucleotides are TGTGCCAGCAGTTACTCCCGACAGCTTGGCTCCTACGAGCAGTACTTC. Protein: CASSYSRQLGSYEQYF.

This clonotype was seen ten or more times. The chain links TRBV27 to TRBJ1-2; no reliable D call. Trimming pared 6 bases from V and 3 bases from J, leaving 11 bases between. This CDR3 is 13 amino acids long. CDR1 MNHEY and CDR2 SMNVEV come from the germline V gene (reference sequence). CDR3 protein: CASSPEVDYGYTF. The CDR3 DNA reads as TGTGCCAGCAGCCCGGAGGTTGACTATGGCTACACCTTC.

This clonotype was found many times. The J gene is TRBJ2-7, the V gene TRBV20-1; TRBD2 aligns across 12 bases. Trimming at V came to 0 bases and at J to 4 bases, leaving 4 bases not matched to a gene. CDR3 size: 15 residues. Per the germline V gene, CDR1 is DFQATT and CDR2 is SNEGSKA (reference sequence). The CDR3 region has the DNA TGCAGTGCTAGAGATCTAGCGGGAGGGCTGTACGAGCAGTACTTC. It codes for CSARDLAGGLYEQYF.

This clonotype was observed many times. The V and J genes are TRBV5-1 and TRBJ2-5; 8 bases are a match to TRBD1. This CDR3 comprises 15 residues. The trim removed 2 bases at V and 4 bases at J, leaving 7 bases unmatched. Germline values: CDR1 SGHRS, CDR2 YFSETQ. The CDR3 DNA reads TGCGCCAGCAGCTTCATGGGACAGGTCCTAGAGACCCAGTACTTC. Protein: CASSFMGQVLETQYF.